This TCR beta chain was captured in a study of blood T cell repertoires in COVID-19. Background on the study: Italy, Spain and the United States were the sources of the convalescent and acute COVID-19 samples. In each case, the material was cDNA or gDNA derived from T cells, B-cell-depleted T cells, or PBMCs.

CDR1 MNHNS and CDR2 SASEGT come from the germline V gene. The V gene lost 4 bases and the J gene lost 3 bases, with 21 bases spanning the gap. CDR3 length: 17 amino acids. Per the authors' pipeline: Counts of nucleated cells, estimated from reference gene primer amplification, were obtained. Sequencing used immunoSEQ multiplex PCR; TCRdb keeps in-frame clones, though not all of them. Clone size and the V and J calls come from that table; the DNA yielded D and trimming. The table shows about 120,000 clones, with over 70% occurring only once. The J gene is TRBJ1-2, the V gene TRBV6-1, with D unclear. This clonotype was obtained from a man over 45 with acute or convalescent COVID-19. The sequenced sample was peripheral blood. As DNA, the CDR3 is TGTGCCAGCAGTGGTTTTCGCCCGGGAAAACTTTACTATGGCTACACCTTC. Encoded protein: CASSGFRPGKLYYGYTF.